This entry features one T cell receptor beta chain sequence. As yet, its antigen is unknown. The record originates from a study of cytomegalovirus exposure and HLA in healthy donors. Notes on the study in general: Sequencing likely produced, as an artifact, a cluster of highly shared sequence variants.

The primer mix had 60 Vbeta and 13 Jbeta primers. Sequencing was performed with immunoSEQ multiplex PCR; in TCRdb, only in-frame clones are kept and a portion is missing. The table includes 150,000 to 200,000 clones, roughly four fifths detected once. The TCR was taken from a man aged 25-45 years in good health and CMV-seronegative. Sequenced material: PBMCs.

CDR3 in amino acids: CASSYGGPGYEQYF. CDR3 nucleotide sequence: TGTGCCAGCAGTTACGGCGGGCCAGGCTACGAGCAGTACTTC. The chain recombines TRBV6-5 with TRBJ2-7; D might be TRBD2 (5 bases). Germline loops: CDR1 MNHEY, CDR2 SVGAGI. V lost 2 bases and J 3 bases, leaving 11 bases between the germline ends. The CDR3 is 14 residues long.